Listed here are 18 T cell receptor beta chains from one sample, sequenced in a study of T cell repertoires in cytomegalovirus infection (dated by TCRdb to the late 2010s). The label giving this sample's treatment or condition can be read as: in vitro stimulation with specific CMV peptide epitopes to enrich CMV-specific T cells. The antigens these receptors bind are not known. Sequencing was carried out with an Illumina HiSeq 1500. TCRdb cleaned the public reads at Q25 with fastp, built clones with MiXCR and kept in-frame beta chains. One record per CDR3 amino acid sequence lists the most common genes and DNA. The sample contains about 890,000 distinct CDR3 sequences, roughly 30% of them found a single time. About an eighth of the sample belongs to the ten largest clones. The sample was cultured CD8+ T cells from PBMCs, taken from culture after CMV antigen stimulation. The receptor set was obtained from a human donor in good health (CMV status not recorded). Some clones in this sample may be carry-over from other donors' samples.

There are a few counts of this clonotype. V and J are TRBV14 and TRBJ2-7; D may be TRBD2 (6 bases). The CDR3 is 12 residues long. Germline V lookup: CDR1 SGHDN, CDR2 FVKESK. Trimming cost V 7 bases and J 4 bases, with 11 bases left between them. The CDR3 DNA follows: TGTGCCAGCAAACGGAGGGGATACGAGCAGTACGTC. Translated, it gives CASKRRGYEQYV.

About this clonotype itself: With a much larger clone just one base away, this may be a read error. The gene calls are TRBV7-2 and TRBJ2-7; D is unclear. This CDR3 region has 16 residues. From germline, CDR1 is SGHTA and CDR2 FQGNSA. The CDR3 loop is CVSSLDQWKPSYEQYF. The CDR3 nucleotides are TGTGTCAGCAGCTTAGATCAGTGGAAACCTTCCTACGAGCAGTACTTC.

About this clonotype: One end of the junction is discordant with germline, which a read error may explain. The V gene is TRBV2, the J gene TRBJ2-5, with D unclear. CDR3 length equals 12 residues. The germline gives CDR1 SNHLY, CDR2 FYNNEI. CDR3 nucleotides: TGTGCCAGCAGTGTCCATTCGGACCAGCAGCCCTTC. Translated, it gives CASSVHSDQQPF.

V gene TRBV5-6 combines with J gene TRBJ2-1; D is ambiguous. Germline CDR1 SGHDT, CDR2 YYEEEE. CDR3 length: 17 residues. Trimming left V 2 bases short and J 0 bases short, with 15 bases between. The CDR3 here is CASSFSRLLSSYNEQFF. For the CDR3, the DNA is TGTGCCAGCAGCTTTTCCAGACTTTTGAGCTCCTACAATGAGCAGTTCTTC.

The rearrangement joins TRBV7-2 to TRBJ1-5, with TRBD1 matching over 7 bases. This CDR3 region has 14 residues. J lost 6 bases, V lost 6 bases, and 8 bases had no gene match. Germline V CDR1 and CDR2: SGHTA, FQGNSA. CDR3 nucleotides: TGTGCCAGCAGTTTGGGACAGTACTCTCAGCCCCAGCATTTT. Its translation is CASSLGQYSQPQHF.

This clonotype was detected only a few times. The V call is TRBV4-1, the J call TRBJ1-2; tentatively, D is TRBD1 (5 bases). Germline values: CDR1 MGHRA, CDR2 YSYEKL. The CDR3 totals 14 residues. Trimming removed 3 bases at V and 8 bases at J, with 16 bases between. The CDR3, as DNA: TGCGCCAGCAGCCAGATATCAGGGAACGGCGGCTACACCTTC. It is translated as CASSQISGNGGYTF.

Written as DNA, the CDR3 is TGTGCCAGCAGCCTCTTACCCATCACCGACGGATACTACGAGCAGTACGTC. Translating it yields CASSLLPITDGYYEQYV. The chain joins TRBV5-6 to TRBJ2-7; D gene ambiguous. With 4 bases removed from V and 3 bases from J, the gap between germline ends came to 23 bases. CDR3 length: 17 residues. Germline V gene sequence: CDR1 SGHDT, CDR2 YYEEEE.

This sequence joins TRBV6-1 and TRBJ2-3, with 7 bases that match TRBD2. Germline-derived CDR1 and CDR2 are MNHNS and SASEGT. The V segment lost 5 bases and the J segment 4 bases; nucleotides outside the gene matches: 6. This CDR3 is 14 amino acids long. The CDR3 coding sequence is TGTGCCAGCAGTTATCTAGCGGTGGCAGATACGCAGTATTTT. Protein product: CASSYLAVADTQYF.

CDR3 sequence (DNA): TGCAGTGCTCGAGTACCCAGCCGGGACAGAGGAGGCTACACCTTC. This encodes CSARVPSRDRGGYTF. The rearrangement uses TRBV20-1 and TRBJ1-2, with 7 bases matching TRBD1. This CDR3 is built from 15 residues. CDR1 and CDR2 from the germline V gene are DFQATT and SNEGSKA (reference sequence). V lost 5 bases to trimming and J lost 8 bases; unmatched junction nucleotides: 17.

This clonotype has only a few counts. The V and J genes are TRBV27 and TRBJ1-1; no firm D call. Per the germline V gene, CDR1 is MNHEY and CDR2 is SMNVEV (reference sequence). The V gene lost 6 bases and the J gene lost 3 bases, with 14 bases spanning the gap. CDR3 length: 14 residues. CDR3 nucleotides: TGTGCCAGCAGCCCTACAGTGGCGTACACTGAAGCTTTCTTT. As protein: CASSPTVAYTEAFF.

The chain uses TRBV5-6 and TRBJ2-3; weak D call: TRBD1 (6 bases). Germline CDR1 and CDR2: SGHDT and YYEEEE. V lost 4 bases and J lost 3, with 18 bases in between. The CDR3 runs to 16 residues. The CDR3 DNA sequence: TGTGCCAGCAGCCCTCGGACAGAGGGAAATACAGATACGCAGTATTTT. It encodes CASSPRTEGNTDTQYF.

A few counts support this clonotype. The chain joins TRBV7-6 to TRBJ1-4, with a tentative D call TRBD1 (5 bases). V shed 5 bases and J shed 0 bases, with 10 bases lying between them. The CDR3 contains 15 residues. Germline V CDR1 and CDR2: SGHVS, FNYEAQ. The CDR3 coding sequence is TGTGCCAGCAGCAACAGACAGCCAACTAATGAAAAACTGTTTTTT. Translating gives CASSNRQPTNEKLFF.

Details on this clonotype: At one end, the junction sequence differs from germline, possibly due to a read error. This chain uses TRBV2 with TRBJ1-2; D possibly corresponds to TRBD1 (5 bases). This CDR3 has 13 amino acids. Germline-derived CDR1 and CDR2 are SNHLY and FYNNEI. The CDR3 reads CASSETANYDYTF. DNA for the CDR3: TGTGCCAGCAGCGAGACAGCTAACTATGACTACACCTTC.

This clonotype came up a few times. The chain is built from TRBV4-3 and TRBJ2-7; 12 nucleotides line up with TRBD1. With 3 bases clipped from V and 6 bases from J, the junction kept 6 bases outside the gene matches. There are 15 residues in the CDR3. Per the germline V gene, CDR1 is LGHNA and CDR2 is YSLEER. This CDR3 is CASSHSGTGGSEQYF. The CDR3 bases are TGCGCCAGCAGCCATTCCGGGACAGGGGGCTCCGAGCAGTACTTC.

The rearrangement joins TRBV4-1 to TRBJ1-2; D is unresolved. Germline values: CDR1 MGHRA, CDR2 YSYEKL. V was pared by 0 bases and J by 6 bases, with 5 bases between. CDR3 length: 12 residues. CDR3 nucleotide sequence: TGCGCCAGCAGCCAAGATACAGATGGCTACACCTTC. Translation: CASSQDTDGYTF.

J is TRBJ2-2 and V is TRBV27, with D unresolved. V was shortened by 5 bases and J by 5 bases, with 21 bases between the two germline ends. CDR3 length: 17 residues. Germline-derived CDR1 and CDR2 are MNHEY and SMNVEV (reference sequence). CDR3 DNA: TGTGCCAGCAGTGTAATCCACTCTTATTCCGGGACCGGGGAGCTGTTTTTT. Protein sequence: CASSVIHSYSGTGELFF.

The CDR3 loop reads CASTDRHMNTEAFF. In DNA form, the CDR3 reads TGTGCCAGCACGGACAGACACATGAACACTGAAGCTTTCTTT. The V gene is TRBV12-3 or TRBV12-4, the J gene TRBJ1-1, with a weak D call TRBD1 (6 bases). The CDR3 runs to 14 residues. V was shortened by 7 bases and J by 0 bases, with 12 bases between the two germline ends.

This clonotype was detected only a few times. The V and J genes are TRBV28 and TRBJ1-2, with a weak D call TRBD1 (5 bases). The CDR3 is 15 amino acids. Trimming shortened V by 5 bases and J by 7 bases, and 20 bases separated the two germline ends. Germline V gene data show CDR1 as MDHEN and CDR2 as SYDVKM. CDR3 sequence (DNA): TGTGCCAGCAGTCGGGACCGTTATATTTCGCGTGGCTACACCTTC. Its translation: CASSRDRYISRGYTF.